Below, one TCR beta chain is given with its context. Its antigen is currently unknown. The sample belongs to a study of vaccination and CD4 T cells after COVID-19. Study observations and caveats: A median around 90% of convalescent patients' SARS-CoV-2-reactive clones emerged only after vaccination.

Trimming shortened V by 4 bases and J by 11 bases, and 9 bases separated the two germline ends. This CDR3 has 12 amino acids. Germline V gene data show CDR1 as SNHLY and CDR2 as FYNNEI. The Oncomine TCR Beta short-read assay sequenced DNA from cultured CD4+ T cells. The source of extracted genomic DNA was cultured CD4+ T cells. TCRdb re-derived calls from the PCR reads in MiXCR, one entry per CDR3 protein. The table includes approximately 8,100 distinct CDR3 sequences, under 65% detected once. Treatment described: approximately 11-day PBMC culture with coronavirus spike peptide pools or control peptides (ViraFEST assay). ViraFEST used peptide pools to expand antigen-specific T cells, then sequenced TCRs. Peptide pools at approximately 11 ug/ml and IL-2 at 8 to 10 IU/ml were added to cultures of a few million PBMCs per well.

The sequence was collected from a human donor who had recovered from COVID-19. The sequenced sample consisted of CD4+ T cells from blood, cultured in vitro. The chain combines TRBV2 with TRBJ1-6; D remains unclear. This chain's CDR3 is CASSGTGAPLHF. CDR3 sequence (DNA): TGTGCCAGCAGTGGAACGGGTGCACCCCTCCACTTT. Full variable domain (rest looked up from reference TRBV2 and TRBJ1-6): EPEVTQTPSHQVTQMGQEVILRCVPISNHLYFYWYRQILGQKVEFLVSFYNNEISEKSEIFDDQFSVERPDGSNFTLKIRSTKLEDSAMYFCASSGTGAPLHFGNGTRLTVT.